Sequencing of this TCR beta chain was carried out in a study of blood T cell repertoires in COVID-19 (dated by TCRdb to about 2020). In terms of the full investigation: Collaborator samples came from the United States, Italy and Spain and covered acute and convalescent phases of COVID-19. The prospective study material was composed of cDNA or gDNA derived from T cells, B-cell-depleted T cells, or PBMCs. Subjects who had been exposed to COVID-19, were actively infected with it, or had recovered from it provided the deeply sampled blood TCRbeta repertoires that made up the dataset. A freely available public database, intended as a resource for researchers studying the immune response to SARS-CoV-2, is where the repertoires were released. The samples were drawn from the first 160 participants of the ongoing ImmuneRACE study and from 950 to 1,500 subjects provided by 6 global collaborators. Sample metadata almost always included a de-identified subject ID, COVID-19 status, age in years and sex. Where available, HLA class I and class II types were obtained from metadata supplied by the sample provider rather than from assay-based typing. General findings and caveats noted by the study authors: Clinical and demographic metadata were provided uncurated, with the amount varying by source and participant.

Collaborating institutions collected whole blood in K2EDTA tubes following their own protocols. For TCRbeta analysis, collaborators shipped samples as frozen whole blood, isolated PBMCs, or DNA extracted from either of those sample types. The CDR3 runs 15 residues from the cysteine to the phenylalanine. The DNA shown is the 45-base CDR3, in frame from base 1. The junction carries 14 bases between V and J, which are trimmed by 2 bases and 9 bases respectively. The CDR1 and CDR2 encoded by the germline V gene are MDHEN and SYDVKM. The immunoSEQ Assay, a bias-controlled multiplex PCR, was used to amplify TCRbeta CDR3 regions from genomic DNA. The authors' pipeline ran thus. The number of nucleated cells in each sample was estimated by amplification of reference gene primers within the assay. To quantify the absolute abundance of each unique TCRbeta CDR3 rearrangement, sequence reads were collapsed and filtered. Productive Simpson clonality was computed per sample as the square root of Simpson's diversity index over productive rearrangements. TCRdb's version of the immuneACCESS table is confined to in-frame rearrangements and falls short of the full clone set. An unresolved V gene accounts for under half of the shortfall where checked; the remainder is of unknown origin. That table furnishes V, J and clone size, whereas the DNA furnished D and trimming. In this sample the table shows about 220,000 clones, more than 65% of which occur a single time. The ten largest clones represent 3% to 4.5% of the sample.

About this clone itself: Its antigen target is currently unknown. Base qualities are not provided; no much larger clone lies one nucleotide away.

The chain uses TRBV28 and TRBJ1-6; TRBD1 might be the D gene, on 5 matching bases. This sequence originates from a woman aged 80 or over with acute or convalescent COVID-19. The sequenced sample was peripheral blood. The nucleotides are TGTGCCAGCAGTTTACTCCAGGGTGAGAGTTCACCCCTCCACTTT. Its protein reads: CASSLLQGESSPLHF.